These T cell receptor beta chains were read from a single sample in a study of high-grade serous ovarian cancer treatment subgroups. Method: immunoSEQ multiplex PCR; TCRdb's copy keeps in-frame clones and lacks some. The sample consists of 35,000 to 45,000 clones, approximately 80% of them appearing once. Source material: tumor tissue. These receptors all stem from a human donor with high-grade serous ovarian cancer. The CDR3 runs from the conserved cysteine through the conserved F or W. The D gene is left open where the match is weak. Only some rows state a clone size, as once, few, many or a class for expanded clones.

TRBV19	TRBD1	TRBJ1-6	NA	CASSNTGGWSPLHF	TGTGCCAGTAGTAACACAGGGGGCTGGTCACCCCTCCACTTT
TRBV7-2	TRBD1	TRBJ1-1	NA	CASSLETGGDEAFF	TGTGCCAGCAGCTTAGAGACAGGGGGGGATGAAGCTTTCTTT
TRBV18	NA	TRBJ1-1	few	CASSLGEGRAFF	TGTGCCAGCTCGCTGGGGGAAGGGAGAGCTTTCTTT
TRBV4-2	NA	TRBJ1-5	NA	CASSPYREDQPQHF	TGTGCCAGCAGCCCCTACAGGGAGGATCAGCCCCAGCATTTT
TRBV4-3	NA	TRBJ1-1	NA	CASSPGLTNTEAFF	TGCGCCAGCAGCCCTGGACTCACGAACACTGAAGCTTTCTTT
TRBV7-3	TRBD1	TRBJ1-2	NA	CASSSGQRYGYTF	TGTGCCAGCAGCTCGGGACAGAGATATGGCTACACCTTC
TRBV28	NA	TRBJ2-7	NA	CASRIGGYEQYF	TGTGCCAGCAGGATAGGCGGTTACGAGCAGTACTTC
TRBV19	NA	TRBJ2-3	NA	CASKLGTSSTDTQYF	TGTGCCAGTAAATTGGGTACCTCTAGCACAGATACGCAGTATTTT
TRBV10-1	TRBD2	TRBJ2-7	NA	CAYLSSGSSEQYF	TGCGCCTACCTTTCTAGCGGGAGTAGCGAGCAGTACTTC
TRBV7-9	NA	TRBJ2-3	few	CASSFRRGPTDTQYF	TGTGCCAGCAGCTTCCGGCGAGGGCCCACAGATACGCAGTATTTT
TRBV18	TRBD2	TRBJ2-1	NA	CASSPGGGEQFF	TGTGCCAGCTCACCGGGGGGGGGTGAGCAGTTCTTC
TRBV6-5	NA	TRBJ2-7	NA	CASSYEGGEQYF	TGTGCCAGCAGTTACGAAGGGGGGGAGCAGTACTTC
TRBV29-1	NA	TRBJ1-4	once	CSARYGTVNEKLFF	TGCAGCGCCCGCTACGGGACGGTTAATGAAAAACTGTTTTTT
TRBV6-5	NA	TRBJ1-5	few	CATQSPGQPQHF	TGTGCCACCCAGTCCCCAGGGCAGCCCCAGCATTTT
TRBV7-3	TRBD2	TRBJ2-5	NA	CASSSPGLAEETQYF	TGTGCCAGCAGCTCACCGGGACTAGCGGAAGAGACCCAGTACTTC
TRBV27	NA	TRBJ2-7	few	CASSLGSQGSYEQYF	TGTGCCAGCAGCTTAGGGTCGCAGGGGAGCTACGAGCAGTACTTC
TRBV29-1	TRBD1	TRBJ1-1	NA	CSVELAGGTEAFF	TGCAGCGTTGAACTGGCAGGGGGCACTGAAGCTTTCTTT
TRBV28	TRBD1	TRBJ1-2	NA	CASASGGAYYGYTF	TGTGCCAGCGCATCAGGGGGCGCCTACTATGGCTACACCTTC
TRBV29-1	NA	TRBJ1-1	NA	CSVEDLSGSRIGSEAFF	TGCAGCGTTGAAGATCTTTCGGGGAGCCGGATAGGGTCTGAAGCTTTCTTT
TRBV7-2	NA	TRBJ2-5	NA	CASSLAGRETQYF	TGTGCCAGCAGCTTAGCTGGCCGAGAGACCCAGTACTTC
TRBV2	NA	TRBJ1-2	NA	CASSRQRGYTF	TGTGCCAGCAGCAGACAGAGAGGCTACACCTTC
TRBV7-2	NA	TRBJ1-1	NA	CASRASRGEFCNTEAFF	TGTGCCAGCCGAGCCTCCCGGGGGGAATTTTGTAACACTGAAGCTTTCTTT
TRBV2	NA	TRBJ2-3	NA	CASSAGTIPDTQYF	TGTGCCAGCTCTGCCGGAACAATTCCGGATACGCAGTATTTT
TRBV19	NA	TRBJ1-3	NA	CASYGTGGNTIYF	TGTGCCAGTTACGGGACGGGAGGAAACACCATATATTTT
TRBV27	NA	TRBJ1-1	NA	CASSTHAEQGTPAEAFF	TGTGCCAGCAGTACTCACGCGGAACAGGGAACCCCGGCTGAAGCTTTCTTT
TRBV27	NA	TRBJ1-4	NA	CASSRLGGAEKLFF	TGTGCCAGCAGCCGTTTAGGAGGGGCTGAAAAACTGTTTTTT
TRBV6-5	NA	TRBJ1-2	NA	CASSYSSQGVGYTF	TGTGCCAGCAGTTACTCGAGTCAGGGAGTCGGCTACACCTTC
TRBV7-9	NA	TRBJ2-7	NA	CASSPGLGTTYEQYF	TGTGCCAGCAGCCCGGGTCTGGGGACAACCTACGAGCAGTACTTC
TRBV9	TRBD1	TRBJ1-1	NA	CASSALQGAYTEAFF	TGTGCCAGCAGCGCACTACAGGGGGCATACACTGAAGCTTTCTTT
TRBV27	NA	TRBJ1-4	NA	CASRDKFATNEKLFF	TGTGCCAGCAGGGACAAGTTTGCAACTAATGAAAAACTGTTTTTT
TRBV25-1	TRBD1	TRBJ2-5	NA	CASSANRGEEETQYF	TGTGCCAGCAGTGCCAACAGGGGCGAGGAAGAGACCCAGTACTTC
TRBV21-1	NA	TRBJ2-7	once	CASSKAGSPSDADEQYF	TGTGCCAGCAGCAAAGCGGGCTCACCGAGCGACGCCGACGAGCAGTACTTC
TRBV19	NA	TRBJ1-4	NA	CASSIGNSLNEKLFF	TGTGCCAGTAGTATAGGGAACAGCCTCAATGAAAAACTGTTTTTT
TRBV7-8	NA	TRBJ2-7	NA	CASRFQANEQYF	TGTGCCAGCCGCTTCCAGGCAAACGAGCAGTACTTC
TRBV9	NA	TRBJ2-2	once	CASSVDPNTGELFF	TGTGCCAGCAGCGTAGATCCGAACACCGGGGAGCTGTTTTTT
TRBV19	NA	TRBJ1-4	NA	CASSIAGVGNEKLFF	TGTGCCAGTAGTATAGCAGGGGTTGGGAATGAAAAACTGTTTTTT
TRBV28	NA	TRBJ2-7	NA	CASAVSHYEQYF	TGTGCCAGCGCAGTTTCACATTACGAGCAGTACTTC
TRBV6-5	NA	TRBJ1-1	NA	CASSRSGAGSTEAFF	TGTGCCAGCAGTCGTTCAGGGGCGGGGAGCACTGAAGCTTTCTTT
TRBV7-2	TRBD1	TRBJ1-2	NA	CASSPQGADYGYTF	TGTGCCAGCAGCCCGCAGGGGGCGGACTATGGCTACACCTTC
TRBV11-1	NA	TRBJ2-3	NA	CASSFKGDTQYF	TGTGCCAGCAGCTTTAAGGGAGATACGCAGTATTTT
TRBV28	NA	TRBJ2-5	NA	CASSSPTPYQETQYF	TGTGCCAGCAGTTCCCCCACCCCCTACCAAGAGACCCAGTACTTC
TRBV18	TRBD1	TRBJ1-5	NA	CASSPLGQGFNQPQHF	TGTGCCAGCTCACCCCTGGGACAGGGGTTTAATCAGCCCCAGCATTTT
TRBV4-3	NA	TRBJ2-7	NA	CASSGHKGVWEQYF	TGCGCCAGCAGCGGACATAAAGGGGTTTGGGAGCAGTACTTC
TRBV11-2	NA	TRBJ2-7	NA	CASSFRGVGEQYF	TGTGCCAGCAGCTTTCGAGGGGTGGGCGAGCAGTACTTC
TRBV18	NA	TRBJ2-5	NA	CASSPPPGSQETQYF	TGTGCCAGCTCACCACCGCCGGGGAGTCAAGAGACCCAGTACTTC
TRBV6-1	NA	TRBJ1-5	NA	CASRPNTLSNQPQHF	TGTGCCAGCAGACCTAACACCCTTAGCAATCAGCCCCAGCATTTT
TRBV19	TRBD1	TRBJ2-3	NA	CASSPRTGGGDTQYF	TGTGCCAGTAGTCCTCGGACAGGGGGCGGAGATACGCAGTATTTT